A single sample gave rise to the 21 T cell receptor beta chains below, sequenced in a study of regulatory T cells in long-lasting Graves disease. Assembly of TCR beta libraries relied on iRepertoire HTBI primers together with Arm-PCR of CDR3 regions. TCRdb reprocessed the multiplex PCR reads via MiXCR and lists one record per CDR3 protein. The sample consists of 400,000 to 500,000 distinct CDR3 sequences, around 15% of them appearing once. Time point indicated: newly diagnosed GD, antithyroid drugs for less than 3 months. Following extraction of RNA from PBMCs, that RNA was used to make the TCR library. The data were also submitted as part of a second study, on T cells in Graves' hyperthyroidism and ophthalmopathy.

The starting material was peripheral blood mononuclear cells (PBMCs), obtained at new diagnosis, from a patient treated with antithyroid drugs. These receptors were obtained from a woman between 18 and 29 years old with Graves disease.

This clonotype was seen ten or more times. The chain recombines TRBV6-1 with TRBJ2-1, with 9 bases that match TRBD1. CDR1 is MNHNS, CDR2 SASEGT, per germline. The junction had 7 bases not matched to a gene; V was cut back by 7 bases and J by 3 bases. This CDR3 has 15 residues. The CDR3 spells CASTPPGQGYNEQFF. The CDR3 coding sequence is TGTGCCAGCACCCCCCCGGGACAGGGCTACAATGAGCAGTTCTTC.

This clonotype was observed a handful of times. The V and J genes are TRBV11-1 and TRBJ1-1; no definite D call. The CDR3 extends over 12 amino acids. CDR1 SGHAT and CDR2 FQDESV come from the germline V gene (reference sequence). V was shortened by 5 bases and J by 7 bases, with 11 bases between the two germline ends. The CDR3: CASSPSKIEAFF. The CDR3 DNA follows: TGTGCCAGCAGCCCCTCTAAAATTGAAGCTTTCTTT.

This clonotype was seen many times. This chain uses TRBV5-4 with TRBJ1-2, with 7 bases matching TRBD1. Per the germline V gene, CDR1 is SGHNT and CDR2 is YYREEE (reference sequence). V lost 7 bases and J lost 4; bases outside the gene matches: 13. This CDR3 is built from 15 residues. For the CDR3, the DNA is TGTGCCAGCCTGGCCGGGCCGGGACAGCGCTATGGCTACACCTTC. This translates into CASLAGPGQRYGYTF.

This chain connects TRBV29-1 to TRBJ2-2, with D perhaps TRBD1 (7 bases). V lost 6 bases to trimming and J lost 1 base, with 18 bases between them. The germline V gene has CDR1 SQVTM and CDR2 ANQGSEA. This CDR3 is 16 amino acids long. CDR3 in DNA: TGCAGCGTAGGAGGGGGCGGGACTTTGAACACCGGGGAGCTGTTTTTT. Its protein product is CSVGGGGTLNTGELFF.

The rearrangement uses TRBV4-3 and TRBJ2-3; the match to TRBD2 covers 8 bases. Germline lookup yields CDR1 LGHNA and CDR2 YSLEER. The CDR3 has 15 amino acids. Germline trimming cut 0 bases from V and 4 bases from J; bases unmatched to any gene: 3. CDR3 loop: CASSQDGRASDTQYF. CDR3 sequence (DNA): TGCGCCAGCAGCCAAGACGGGAGGGCATCAGATACGCAGTATTTT.

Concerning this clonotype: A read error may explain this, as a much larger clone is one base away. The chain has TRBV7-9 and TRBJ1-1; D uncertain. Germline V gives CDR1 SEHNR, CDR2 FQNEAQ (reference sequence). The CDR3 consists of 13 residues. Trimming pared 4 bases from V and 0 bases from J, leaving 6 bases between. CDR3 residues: CASSSRMNTEAFF. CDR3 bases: TGTGCCAGCAGCTCCAGGATGAACACTGAAGCTTTCTTT.

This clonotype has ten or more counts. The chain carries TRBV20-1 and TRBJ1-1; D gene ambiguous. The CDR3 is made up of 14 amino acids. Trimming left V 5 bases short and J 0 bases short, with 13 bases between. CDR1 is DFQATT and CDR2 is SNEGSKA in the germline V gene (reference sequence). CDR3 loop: CSAPRPTMNTEAFF. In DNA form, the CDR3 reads TGCAGTGCTCCCCGACCGACAATGAACACTGAAGCTTTCTTT.

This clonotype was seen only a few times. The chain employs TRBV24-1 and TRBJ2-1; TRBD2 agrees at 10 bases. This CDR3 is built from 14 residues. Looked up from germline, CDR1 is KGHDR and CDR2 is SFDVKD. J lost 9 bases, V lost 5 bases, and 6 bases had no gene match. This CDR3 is CATSVAGGQAEQFF. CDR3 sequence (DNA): TGTGCCACCAGTGTAGCGGGAGGTCAAGCTGAGCAGTTCTTC.

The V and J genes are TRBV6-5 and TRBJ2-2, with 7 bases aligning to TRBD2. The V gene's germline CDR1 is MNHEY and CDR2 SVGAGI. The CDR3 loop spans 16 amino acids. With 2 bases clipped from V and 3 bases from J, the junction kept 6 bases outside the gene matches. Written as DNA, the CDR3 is TGTGCCAGCAGTTACGCGCGCGGGAGTTACACCGGGGAGCTGTTTTTT. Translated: CASSYARGSYTGELFF.

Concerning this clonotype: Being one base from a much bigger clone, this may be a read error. CDR3 protein: CASSVKTETSGAGEQFF. The DNA of the CDR3 is TGTGCCAGCAGCGTTAAAACCGAGACTAGCGGAGCGGGGGAGCAGTTCTTC. The chain joins TRBV11-2 to TRBJ2-1, with 9 bases aligning to TRBD2. CDR3 length: 17 residues. Germline V gives CDR1 SGHAT, CDR2 FQNNGV. Losses at the gene ends were 5 bases for V and 10 bases for J; bases not matched to a gene: 18.

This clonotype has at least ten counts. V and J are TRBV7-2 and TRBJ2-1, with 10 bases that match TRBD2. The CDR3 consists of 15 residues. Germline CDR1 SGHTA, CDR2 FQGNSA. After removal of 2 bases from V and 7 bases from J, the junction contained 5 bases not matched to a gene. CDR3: CASSLLAGDGNEQFF. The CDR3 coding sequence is TGTGCCAGCAGCTTACTAGCGGGAGACGGTAATGAGCAGTTCTTC.

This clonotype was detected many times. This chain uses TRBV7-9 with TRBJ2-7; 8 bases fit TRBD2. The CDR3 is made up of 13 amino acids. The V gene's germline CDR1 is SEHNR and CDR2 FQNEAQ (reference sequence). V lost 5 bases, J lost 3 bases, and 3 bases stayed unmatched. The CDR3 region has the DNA TGTGCCAGCAGCCGTAGCGGGAACTACGAGCAGTACTTC. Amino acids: CASSRSGNYEQYF.

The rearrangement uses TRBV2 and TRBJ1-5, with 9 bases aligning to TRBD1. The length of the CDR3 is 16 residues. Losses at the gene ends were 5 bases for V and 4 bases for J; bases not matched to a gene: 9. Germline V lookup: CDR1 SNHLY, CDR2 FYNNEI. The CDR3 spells CASSLSGTGSNQPQHF. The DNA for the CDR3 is TGTGCCAGCAGTCTTTCCGGGACAGGGAGTAATCAGCCCCAGCATTTT.

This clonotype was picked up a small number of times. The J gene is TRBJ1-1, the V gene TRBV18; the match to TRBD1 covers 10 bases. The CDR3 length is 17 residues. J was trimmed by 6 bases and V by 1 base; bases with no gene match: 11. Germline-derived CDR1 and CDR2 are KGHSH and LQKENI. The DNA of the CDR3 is TGTGCCAGCTCACCACAGATACCGGGACAGGGGAGCGCTGAAGCTTTCTTT. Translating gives CASSPQIPGQGSAEAFF.

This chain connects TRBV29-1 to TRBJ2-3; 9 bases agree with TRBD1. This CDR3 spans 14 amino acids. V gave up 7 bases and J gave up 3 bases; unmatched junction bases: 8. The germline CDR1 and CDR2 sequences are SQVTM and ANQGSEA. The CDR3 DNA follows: TGCAGCGGGGAGGACAGGGGTCAGACAGATACGCAGTATTTT. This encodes CSGEDRGQTDTQYF.

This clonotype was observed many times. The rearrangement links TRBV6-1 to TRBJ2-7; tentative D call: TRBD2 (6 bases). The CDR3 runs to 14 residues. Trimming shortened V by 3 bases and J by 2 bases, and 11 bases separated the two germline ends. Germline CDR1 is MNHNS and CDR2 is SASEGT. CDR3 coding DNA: TGTGCCAGCAGTGACGAGGAGGGGCCCTACGAGCAGTACTTC. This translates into CASSDEEGPYEQYF.

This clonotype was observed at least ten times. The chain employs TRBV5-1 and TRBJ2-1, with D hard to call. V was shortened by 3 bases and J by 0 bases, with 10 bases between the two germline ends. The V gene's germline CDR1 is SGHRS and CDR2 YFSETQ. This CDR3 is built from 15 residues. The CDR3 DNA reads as TGCGCCAGCAGCTCAGACGGTTCCTCCTACAATGAGCAGTTCTTC. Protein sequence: CASSSDGSSYNEQFF.

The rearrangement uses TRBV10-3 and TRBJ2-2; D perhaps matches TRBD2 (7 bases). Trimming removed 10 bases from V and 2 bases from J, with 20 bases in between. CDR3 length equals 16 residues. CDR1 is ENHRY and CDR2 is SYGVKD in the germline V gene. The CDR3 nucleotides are TGTGCCACTGGCGAGGGTTGGGGGGGCAACACCGGGGAGCTGTTTTTT. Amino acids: CATGEGWGGNTGELFF.

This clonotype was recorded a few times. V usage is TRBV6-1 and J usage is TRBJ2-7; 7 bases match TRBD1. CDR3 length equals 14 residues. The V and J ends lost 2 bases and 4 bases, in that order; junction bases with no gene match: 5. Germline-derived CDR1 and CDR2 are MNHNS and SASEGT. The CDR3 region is CASSEKGQLYEQYF. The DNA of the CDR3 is TGTGCCAGCAGTGAAAAGGGACAGCTATACGAGCAGTACTTC.

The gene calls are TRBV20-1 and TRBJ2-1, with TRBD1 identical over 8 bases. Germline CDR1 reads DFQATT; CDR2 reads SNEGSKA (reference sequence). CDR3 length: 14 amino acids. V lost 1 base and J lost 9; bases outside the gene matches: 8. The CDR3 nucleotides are TGCAGTGCTAGAGTGCAGGGGGCAAGGGGTGAGCAGTTCTTC. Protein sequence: CSARVQGARGEQFF.

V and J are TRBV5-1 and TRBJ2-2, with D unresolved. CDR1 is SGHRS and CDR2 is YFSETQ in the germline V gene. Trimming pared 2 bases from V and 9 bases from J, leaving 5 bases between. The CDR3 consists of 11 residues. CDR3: CASSLNRELFF. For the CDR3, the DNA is TGCGCCAGCAGCTTAAATAGGGAGCTGTTTTTT.